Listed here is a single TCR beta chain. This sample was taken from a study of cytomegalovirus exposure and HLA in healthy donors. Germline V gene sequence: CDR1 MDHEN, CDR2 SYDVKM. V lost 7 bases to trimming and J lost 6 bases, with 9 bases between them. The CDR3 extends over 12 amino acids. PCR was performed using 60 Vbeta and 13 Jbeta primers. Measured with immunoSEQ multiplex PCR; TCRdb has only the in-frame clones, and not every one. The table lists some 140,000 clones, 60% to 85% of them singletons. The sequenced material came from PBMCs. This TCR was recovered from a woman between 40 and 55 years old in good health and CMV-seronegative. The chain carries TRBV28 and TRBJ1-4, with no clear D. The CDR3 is CASTDSDEKLFF. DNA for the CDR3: TGTGCCAGCACCGATTCAGATGAAAAACTGTTTTTT. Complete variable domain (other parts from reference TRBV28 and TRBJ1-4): DVKVTQSSRYLVKRTGEKVFLECVQDMDHENMFWYRQDPGLGLRLIYFSYDVKMKEKGDIPEGYSVSREKKERFSLILESASTNQTSMYLCASTDSDEKLFFGSGTQLSVL.